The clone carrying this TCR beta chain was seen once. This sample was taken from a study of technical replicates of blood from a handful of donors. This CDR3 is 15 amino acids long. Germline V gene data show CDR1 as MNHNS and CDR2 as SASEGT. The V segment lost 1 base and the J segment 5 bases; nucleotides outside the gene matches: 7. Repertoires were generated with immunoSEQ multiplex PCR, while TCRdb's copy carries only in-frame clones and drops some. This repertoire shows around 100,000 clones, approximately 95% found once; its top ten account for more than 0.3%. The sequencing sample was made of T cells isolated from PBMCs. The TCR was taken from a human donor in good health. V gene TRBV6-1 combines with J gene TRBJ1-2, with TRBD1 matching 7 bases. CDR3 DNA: TGTGCCAGCAGTGAAGAGACGGGACAGACATATGGCTACACCTTC. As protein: CASSEETGQTYGYTF.